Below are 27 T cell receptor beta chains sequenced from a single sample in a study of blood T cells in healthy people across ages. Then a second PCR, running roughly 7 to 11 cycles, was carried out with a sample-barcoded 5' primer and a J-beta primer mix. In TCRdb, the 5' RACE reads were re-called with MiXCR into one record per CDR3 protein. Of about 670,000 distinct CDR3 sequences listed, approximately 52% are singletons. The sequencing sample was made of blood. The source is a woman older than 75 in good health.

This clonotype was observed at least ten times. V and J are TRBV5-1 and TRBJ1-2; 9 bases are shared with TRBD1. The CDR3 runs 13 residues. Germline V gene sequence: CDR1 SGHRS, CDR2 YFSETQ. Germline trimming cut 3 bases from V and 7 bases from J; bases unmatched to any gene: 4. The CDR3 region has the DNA TGCGCCAGCAGCTCACCGGGACAGGGTGGCTACACCTTC. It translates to CASSSPGQGGYTF.

The CDR3 nucleotides are TGTGCCAGCAGCCAAGAGGAACGGACAGATACGCAGTATTTT. Encoded protein: CASSQEERTDTQYF. This chain uses TRBV14 with TRBJ2-3; D remains unclear. Trimming took off 0 bases at V and 3 bases at J, with 7 bases between the two ends. CDR1 is SGHDN, CDR2 FVKESK, per germline. The CDR3 is made up of 14 amino acids.

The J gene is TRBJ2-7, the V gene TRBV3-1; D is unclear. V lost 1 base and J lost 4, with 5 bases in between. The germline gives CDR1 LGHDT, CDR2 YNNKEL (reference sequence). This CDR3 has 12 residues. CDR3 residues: CASSQVEYEQYV. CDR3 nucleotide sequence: TGTGCCAGCAGCCAAGTAGAATACGAGCAGTACGTC.

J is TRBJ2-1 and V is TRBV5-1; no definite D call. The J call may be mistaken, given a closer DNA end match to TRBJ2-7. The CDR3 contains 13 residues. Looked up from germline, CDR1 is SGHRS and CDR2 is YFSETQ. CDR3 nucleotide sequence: TGCGCCAGCAGCTTGGGGAACAACAATGAGCAGTACTTC. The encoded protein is CASSLGNNNEQYF.

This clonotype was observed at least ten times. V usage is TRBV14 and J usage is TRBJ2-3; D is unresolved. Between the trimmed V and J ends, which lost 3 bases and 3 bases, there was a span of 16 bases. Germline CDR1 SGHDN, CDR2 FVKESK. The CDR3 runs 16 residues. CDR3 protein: CASSQLQRVGTDTQYF. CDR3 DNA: TGTGCCAGCAGCCAGCTCCAAAGGGTAGGGACAGATACGCAGTATTTT.

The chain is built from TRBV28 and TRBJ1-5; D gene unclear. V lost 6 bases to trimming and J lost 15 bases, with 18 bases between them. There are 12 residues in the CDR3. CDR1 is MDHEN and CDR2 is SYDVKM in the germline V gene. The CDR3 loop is CASSWGNTRPHF. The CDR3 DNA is TGTGCCAGCAGCTGGGGAAATACGCGCCCGCATTTT.

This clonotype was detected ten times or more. In nucleotides, the CDR3 is TGTGCCAGCAGTTTTGAGGGTAACTCCTACAATGAGCAGTTCTTC. The encoded protein is CASSFEGNSYNEQFF. The chain couples TRBV12-3 or TRBV12-4 to TRBJ2-1, with a tentative D call TRBD2 (5 bases). The germline V and J ends were trimmed by 3 bases and 0 bases, with 9 bases remaining between them. The CDR3 sequence is 15 residues long.

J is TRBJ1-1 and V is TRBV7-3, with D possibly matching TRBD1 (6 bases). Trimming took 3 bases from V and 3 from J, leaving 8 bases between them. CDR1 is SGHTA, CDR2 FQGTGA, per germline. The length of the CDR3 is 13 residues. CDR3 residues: CASSFHRDTEAFF. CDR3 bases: TGTGCCAGCAGCTTCCACAGGGACACTGAAGCTTTCTTT.

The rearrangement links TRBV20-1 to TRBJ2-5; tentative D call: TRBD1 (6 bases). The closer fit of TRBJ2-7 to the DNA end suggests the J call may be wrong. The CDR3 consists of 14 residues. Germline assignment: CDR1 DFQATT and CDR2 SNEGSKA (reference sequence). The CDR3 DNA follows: TGCAGTGCTAGGGACAGACCGAGCTCCTACGAGCAGTACTTC. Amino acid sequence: CSARDRPSSYEQYF.

CDR3 protein: CASSITGTGASGYTF. In nucleotides, the CDR3 is TGTGCCAGCAGCATAACCGGGACAGGGGCAAGTGGCTACACCTTC. V gene TRBV3-1 combines with J gene TRBJ1-2, with TRBD1 identical over 10 bases. CDR3 length: 15 residues. Germline values: CDR1 LGHDT, CDR2 YNNKEL (reference sequence). The V gene end was trimmed by 5 bases and the J gene end by 7 bases; junction bases not matched to a gene: 10.

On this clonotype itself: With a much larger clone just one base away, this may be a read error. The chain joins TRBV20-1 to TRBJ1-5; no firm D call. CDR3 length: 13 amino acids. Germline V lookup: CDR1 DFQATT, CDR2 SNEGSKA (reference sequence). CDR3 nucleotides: TGCAGTGCTAGAGTAAAATCAGTTCAGCCCCGGCATTTT. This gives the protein CSARVKSVQPRHF.

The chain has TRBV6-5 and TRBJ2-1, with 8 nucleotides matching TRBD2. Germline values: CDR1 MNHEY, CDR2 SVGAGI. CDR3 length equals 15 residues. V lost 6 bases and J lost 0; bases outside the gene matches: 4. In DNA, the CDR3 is TGTGCCAGCAGAATAGCGGGGAGCTCCTACAATGAGCAGTTCTTC. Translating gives CASRIAGSSYNEQFF.

The chain's CDR3 is CASSQLLGSYNEQFF. The DNA of the CDR3 is TGTGCCAGCAGCCAATTGCTAGGGTCCTACAATGAGCAGTTCTTC. The rearrangement joins TRBV14 to TRBJ2-1, with D unclear. The CDR3 contains 15 residues. CDR1 and CDR2 from the germline V gene are SGHDN and FVKESK. V dropped 2 bases and J dropped 1 base, with 9 bases sitting between them. The variable domain in full, completed from reference TRBV14 and TRBJ2-1, reads EAGVTQFPSHSVIEKGQTVTLRCDPISGHDNLYWYRRVMGKEIKFLLHFVKESKQDESGMPNNRFLAERTGGTYSTLKVQPAELEDSGVYFCASSQLLGSYNEQFFGPGTRLTVL.

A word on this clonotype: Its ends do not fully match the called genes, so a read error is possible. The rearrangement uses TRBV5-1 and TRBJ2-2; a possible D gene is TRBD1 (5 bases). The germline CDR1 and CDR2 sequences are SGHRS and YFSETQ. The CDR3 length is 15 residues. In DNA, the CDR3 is TGCGCCACCAGCCTCGACAGTCAAAACACCGGGGAGCTGTTTTTT. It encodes CATSLDSQNTGELFF.

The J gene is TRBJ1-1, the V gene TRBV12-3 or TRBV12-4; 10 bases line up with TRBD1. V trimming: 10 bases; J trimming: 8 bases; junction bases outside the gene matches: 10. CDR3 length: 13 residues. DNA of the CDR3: TGTGCCACCTCTAACCGGGACAGGGGAGAAGCTTTCTTT. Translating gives CATSNRDRGEAFF.

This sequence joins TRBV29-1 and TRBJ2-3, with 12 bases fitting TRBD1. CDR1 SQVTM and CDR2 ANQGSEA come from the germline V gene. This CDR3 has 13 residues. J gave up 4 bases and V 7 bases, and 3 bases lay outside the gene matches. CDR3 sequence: CSARDRGPDTQYF. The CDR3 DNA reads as TGCAGCGCCCGGGACAGGGGGCCAGATACGCAGTATTTT.

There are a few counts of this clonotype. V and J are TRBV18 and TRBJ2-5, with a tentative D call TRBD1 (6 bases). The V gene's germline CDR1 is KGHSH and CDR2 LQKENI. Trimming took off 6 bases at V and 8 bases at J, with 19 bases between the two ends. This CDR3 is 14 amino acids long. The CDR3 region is CASSTDGDKRTQYF. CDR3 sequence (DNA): TGTGCCAGCTCCACCGACGGGGACAAGAGAACCCAGTACTTC.

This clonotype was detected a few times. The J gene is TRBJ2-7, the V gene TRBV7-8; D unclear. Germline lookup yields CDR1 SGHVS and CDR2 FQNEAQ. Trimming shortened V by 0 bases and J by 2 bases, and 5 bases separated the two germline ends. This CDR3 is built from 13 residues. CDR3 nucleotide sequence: TGTGCCAGCAGCTTAGCGGCAGCCTACGAGCAGTACTTC. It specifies CASSLAAAYEQYF.

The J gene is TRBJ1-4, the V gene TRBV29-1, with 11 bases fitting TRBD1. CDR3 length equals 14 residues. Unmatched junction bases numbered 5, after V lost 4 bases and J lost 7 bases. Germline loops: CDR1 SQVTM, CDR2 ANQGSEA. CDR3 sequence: CSVGEGTGGEKLFF. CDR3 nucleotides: TGCAGCGTTGGGGAGGGGACAGGGGGTGAAAAACTGTTTTTT.

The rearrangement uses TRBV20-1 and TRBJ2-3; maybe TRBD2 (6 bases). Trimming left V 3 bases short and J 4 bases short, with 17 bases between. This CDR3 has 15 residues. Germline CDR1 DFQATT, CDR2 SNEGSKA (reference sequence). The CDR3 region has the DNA TGCAGTGCTAGCTTCCCTCAACTAGCCGCAGATACGCAGTATTTT. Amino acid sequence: CSASFPQLAADTQYF.

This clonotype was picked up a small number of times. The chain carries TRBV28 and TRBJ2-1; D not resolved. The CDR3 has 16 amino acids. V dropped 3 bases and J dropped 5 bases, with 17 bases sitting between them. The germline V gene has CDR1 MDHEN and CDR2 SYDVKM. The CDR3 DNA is TGTGCCAGCAGTTTCCCAATTGCGTTGGGCCACAATGAGCAGTTCTTC. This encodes CASSFPIALGHNEQFF.

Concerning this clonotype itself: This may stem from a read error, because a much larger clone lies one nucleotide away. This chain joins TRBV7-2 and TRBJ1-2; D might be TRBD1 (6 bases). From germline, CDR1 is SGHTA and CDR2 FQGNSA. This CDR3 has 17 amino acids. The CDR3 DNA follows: TGTGCCAGCAGCTTCGGCGACGGGCCAGGGGCTAACTATGTCTACACCTTC. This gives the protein CASSFGDGPGANYVYTF.

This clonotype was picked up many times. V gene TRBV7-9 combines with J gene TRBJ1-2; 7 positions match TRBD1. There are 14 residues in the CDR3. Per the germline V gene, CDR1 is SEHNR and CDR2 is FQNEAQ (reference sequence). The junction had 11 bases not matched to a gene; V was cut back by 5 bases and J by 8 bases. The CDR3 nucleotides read TGTGCCAGCAGCCCGGGACAGACCCAAGGGGGCTACACCTTC. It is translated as CASSPGQTQGGYTF.

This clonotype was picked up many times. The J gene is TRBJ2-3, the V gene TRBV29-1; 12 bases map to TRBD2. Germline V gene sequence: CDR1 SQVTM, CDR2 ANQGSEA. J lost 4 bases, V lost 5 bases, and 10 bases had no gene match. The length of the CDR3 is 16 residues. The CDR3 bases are TGCAGCGTTCGAGGACTAGCGGGGAGTAACGCAGATACGCAGTATTTT. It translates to CSVRGLAGSNADTQYF.

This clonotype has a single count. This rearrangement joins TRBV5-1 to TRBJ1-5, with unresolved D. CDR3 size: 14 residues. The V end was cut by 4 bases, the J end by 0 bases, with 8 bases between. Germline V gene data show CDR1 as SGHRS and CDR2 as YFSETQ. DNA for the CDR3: TGCGCCAGCAGCGAAGGGAATAGCAATCAGCCCCAGCATTTT. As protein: CASSEGNSNQPQHF.

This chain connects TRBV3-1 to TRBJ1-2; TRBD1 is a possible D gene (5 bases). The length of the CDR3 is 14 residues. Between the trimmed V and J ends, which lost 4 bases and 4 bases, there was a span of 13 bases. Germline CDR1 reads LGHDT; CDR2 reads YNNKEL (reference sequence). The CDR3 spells CASSRRQTTYGYTF. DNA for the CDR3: TGTGCCAGCAGCCGCCGACAGACGACCTATGGCTACACCTTC. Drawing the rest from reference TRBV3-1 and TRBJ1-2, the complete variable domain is DTAVSQTPKYLVTQMGNDKSIKCEQNLGHDTMYWYKQDSKKFLKIMFSYNNKELIINETVPNRFSPKSPDKAHLNLHINSLELGDSAVYFCASSRRQTTYGYTFGSGTRLTVV.

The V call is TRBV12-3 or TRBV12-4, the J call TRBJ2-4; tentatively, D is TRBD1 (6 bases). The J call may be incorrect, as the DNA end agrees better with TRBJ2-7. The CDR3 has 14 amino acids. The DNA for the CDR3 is TGTGCCAGCAGTACGACCGGGACACTGGGCGAGCAGTACTTC. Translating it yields CASSTTGTLGEQYF.